Presented here are 32 T cell receptor beta chains from one specimen sequenced in a study of blood T cell repertoires in COVID-19. Method: immunoSEQ multiplex PCR; TCRdb's copy keeps in-frame clones and lacks some. The sample yields a few hundred thousand clones, more than 65% seen once. What was sequenced was peripheral blood. The receptors stem from a woman older than 75 with acute or convalescent COVID-19.

This clone came up a few times. This chain joins TRBV5-4 and TRBJ1-2; 8 bases are shared with TRBD1. The CDR3 spans 16 residues. The germline V gene has CDR1 SGHNT and CDR2 YYREEE (reference sequence). Trimming cost V 3 bases and J 9 bases; bases outside gene matches: 16. The CDR3 spells CASSSLGQGIGFSYTF. CDR3 nucleotide sequence: TGTGCCAGCAGCTCTCTTGGACAGGGCATCGGGTTTAGCTACACCTTC.

In its sample, this clone was seen a few times. V and J are TRBV18 and TRBJ1-5, with D hard to call. This CDR3 region has 17 residues. The germline V gene encodes CDR1 KGHSH and CDR2 LQKENI. V was pared by 1 base and J by 0 bases, with 13 bases between. CDR3 sequence (DNA): TGTGCCAGCTCACCACGGGCTCATAGTAATAGCAATCAGCCCCAGCATTTT. Amino acid sequence: CASSPRAHSNSNQPQHF.

The chain joins TRBV11-2 to TRBJ2-3; tentative D call: TRBD2 (5 bases). The germline gives CDR1 SGHAT, CDR2 FQNNGV. The CDR3 is 13 residues long. V lost 3 bases to trimming and J lost 4 bases, with 8 bases between them. As DNA, the CDR3 is TGTGCCAGCAGCTTTCGGGATGCAGATACGCAGTATTTT. Translated, it gives CASSFRDADTQYF.

This chain links TRBV14 with TRBJ1-2; no clear D gene. This CDR3 contains 15 residues. The V gene's germline CDR1 is SGHDN and CDR2 FVKESK. With 1 base removed from V and 4 bases from J, the gap between germline ends came to 13 bases. CDR3 amino acids: CASSQVSGRSYGYTF. The DNA of the CDR3 is TGTGCCAGCAGCCAAGTCAGCGGGCGAAGCTATGGCTACACCTTC.

With respect to this clone: One end of the junction is discordant with germline, which a read error may explain. V and J are TRBV7-8 and TRBJ1-1, with a tentative D call TRBD1 (6 bases). The V gene's germline CDR1 is SGHVS and CDR2 FQNEAQ. This CDR3 has 13 residues. CDR3 amino acids: CASSFQGNAEAFF. CDR3 bases: TGTGCCAGCAGCTTCCAGGGGAACGCTGAAGCTTTCTTT.

Remarks on this clone: The junction differs from germline at one of its ends, possibly a read error. This chain joins TRBV2 and TRBJ1-4, with 12 bases fitting TRBD1. The CDR3 contains 20 residues. Looked up from germline, CDR1 is SNHLY and CDR2 is FYNNEI. The CDR3 DNA sequence: TGTGCCAGCAGCGAAGGGACAGGGGGCTCCTTATCCACGAGACCCCGAAAACTGTTTTTT. Translated: CASSEGTGGSLSTRPRKLFF. Filled out from reference TRBV2 and TRBJ1-4, the complete variable domain reads EPEVTQTPSHQVTQMGQEVILRCVPISNHLYFYWYRQILGQKVEFLVSFYNNEISEKSEIFDDQFSVERPDGSNFTLKIRSTKLEDSAMYFCASSEGTGGSLSTRPRKLFFGSGTQLSVL.

This clone has ten or more counts. The genes are TRBV6-1 and TRBJ1-2; D remains ambiguous. The CDR3 is 15 residues long. The V gene lost 2 bases and the J gene lost 5 bases, with 15 bases spanning the gap. Germline V gene data show CDR1 as MNHNS and CDR2 as SASEGT. The CDR3 sequence is CASSETSSPLYGYTF. The CDR3, as DNA: TGTGCCAGCAGTGAAACGAGTAGCCCTCTTTATGGCTACACCTTC.

This rearrangement joins TRBV7-9 to TRBJ1-2; the D gene is possibly TRBD1 (5 bases). Germline V gene lookup returns CDR1 SEHNR and CDR2 FQNEAQ (reference sequence). The CDR3 is 15 amino acids. Between the trimmed V and J ends, which lost 5 bases and 2 bases, there was a span of 15 bases. The CDR3 DNA reads TGTGCCAGCAGCCCCCGCGGGGGGGGGAACTATGGCTACACCTTC. Protein sequence: CASSPRGGGNYGYTF. Based on the CDR3 plus reference TRBV7-9 and TRBJ1-2, the full variable domain is DTGVSQNPRHKITKRGQNVTFRCDPISEHNRLYWYRQTLGQGPEFLTYFQNEAQLEKSRLLSDRFSAERPKGSFSTLEIQRTEQGDSAMYLCASSPRGGGNYGYTFGSGTRLTVV.

The chain links TRBV2 to TRBJ2-7, with 10 bases matching TRBD2. The CDR3 length is 14 residues. CDR1 and CDR2 (germline): SNHLY, FYNNEI. Trimming took 7 bases from V and 2 from J; bases not matched to a gene: 5. The CDR3 sequence is CASNLAGEAYEQYF. In nucleotides, the CDR3 is TGTGCCAGCAACCTAGCGGGGGAGGCCTACGAGCAGTACTTC.

The chain employs TRBV5-1 and TRBJ2-1; 14 bases are a match to TRBD2. The CDR3 loop spans 18 amino acids. The V segment lost 4 bases and the J segment 2 bases; nucleotides outside the gene matches: 8. Germline loops: CDR1 SGHRS, CDR2 YFSETQ. The CDR3 DNA sequence: TGCGCCAGCAGCCAGGGACTAGCGGGGGACCCTCCCTACAATGAGCAGTTCTTC. This translates into CASSQGLAGDPPYNEQFF.

The rearrangement links TRBV19 to TRBJ1-1, with TRBD1 matching over 7 bases. The V and J ends lost 3 bases and 1 base, in that order; junction bases with no gene match: 14. The CDR3 sequence is 18 residues long. The germline CDR1 and CDR2 sequences are LNHDA and SQIVND (reference sequence). The CDR3 sequence: CASSMRGDVGQKNTEAFF. CDR3 coding DNA: TGTGCCAGTAGTATGAGAGGGGACGTGGGACAGAAGAACACTGAAGCTTTCTTT.

V gene TRBV19 combines with J gene TRBJ1-4, with TRBD1 as a possible D gene (5 bases). This CDR3 has 14 amino acids. Germline CDR1 is LNHDA and CDR2 is SQIVND (reference sequence). V dropped 6 bases and J dropped 8 bases, with 16 bases sitting between them. The CDR3 DNA reads TGTGCCAGTAGGGGCGGGACTCCCCTCGAAAAACTGTTTTTT. It encodes CASRGGTPLEKLFF.

The chain is built from TRBV3-1 (or the pseudogene TRBV3-2) and TRBJ1-1; a weak D match, TRBD1 (6 bases). The CDR3 runs 14 residues. V was cut by 4 bases and J by 3 bases, with 12 bases left in between. From germline, CDR1 is LGHDT and CDR2 YNNKEL (reference sequence). The CDR3 protein is CASSPLPGDTEAFF. DNA of the CDR3: TGTGCCAGCAGCCCTTTACCAGGGGACACTGAAGCTTTCTTT.

The chain joins TRBV28 to TRBJ1-2, with TRBD1 matching over 7 bases. Germline V gene data show CDR1 as MDHEN and CDR2 as SYDVKM. Trimming removed 6 bases from V and 2 bases from J; junction bases left unmatched: 9. The CDR3 loop spans 15 amino acids. Here the CDR3 DNA reads TGTGCCAGCAGGGATTCGGGACAGCCGAACTATGGCTACACCTTC. Its translation: CASRDSGQPNYGYTF.

This chain uses TRBV7-8 with TRBJ1-1; 9 nucleotides align to TRBD1. The CDR3 has 17 residues. The V segment lost 3 bases and the J segment 2 bases; nucleotides outside the gene matches: 10. Germline V gives CDR1 SGHVS, CDR2 FQNEAQ. The CDR3 DNA follows: TGTGCCAGCAGCTTCCGGGACAGGGTAGAGATTAACACTGAAGCTTTCTTT. This sequence encodes CASSFRDRVEINTEAFF.

This chain links TRBV7-3 with TRBJ2-1, with D tentatively TRBD1 (5 bases). Deletions cut 5 bases from V and 0 bases from J, with 14 bases between. The length of the CDR3 is 16 residues. Germline values: CDR1 SGHTA, CDR2 FQGTGA. CDR3 sequence: CASSNHLTASYNEQFF. In DNA form, the CDR3 reads TGTGCCAGCAGCAACCATTTGACAGCCTCCTACAATGAGCAGTTCTTC.

The J gene is TRBJ2-2, the V gene TRBV29-1, with a possible D match to TRBD2 (5 bases). This CDR3 has 14 residues. Trimming cost V 6 bases and J 0 bases, with 11 bases left between them. The germline gives CDR1 SQVTM, CDR2 ANQGSEA. CDR3 residues: CSVHSGANTGELFF. In DNA, the CDR3 is TGCAGCGTCCACTCCGGGGCGAACACCGGGGAGCTGTTTTTT.

This chain connects TRBV5-1 to TRBJ2-1; 7 bases are a match to TRBD1. Losses at the gene ends were 4 bases for V and 0 bases for J; bases not matched to a gene: 4. CDR1 and CDR2 from the germline V gene are SGHRS and YFSETQ. CDR3 length: 15 residues. CDR3 amino acids: CASSVQGFSYNEQFF. The DNA of the CDR3 is TGCGCCAGCAGCGTACAGGGGTTCTCCTACAATGAGCAGTTCTTC.

The count of this clone is one. The genes are TRBV29-1 and TRBJ1-1; D is possibly TRBD1 (6 bases). CDR3 length: 13 amino acids. V dropped 4 bases and J dropped 11 bases, with 20 bases sitting between them. The V gene's germline CDR1 is SQVTM and CDR2 ANQGSEA. Here the CDR3 DNA reads TGCAGCGTTGTCGGTTTGCGGGGGCTTGAGGCTTTCTTT. This codes for CSVVGLRGLEAFF.

This sequence joins TRBV19 and TRBJ1-6; 12 nucleotides agree with TRBD1. The junction had 9 bases not matched to a gene; V was cut back by 4 bases and J by 8 bases. The CDR3 is made up of 17 amino acids. Germline values: CDR1 LNHDA, CDR2 SQIVND (reference sequence). In DNA, the CDR3 is TGTGCCAGTAGTACCGTCCCGGGACAGGGGGCGGATTCACCCCTCCACTTT. Protein product: CASSTVPGQGADSPLHF.

This chain joins TRBV11-3 and TRBJ1-1; no reliable D call. V lost 7 bases, J lost 1 base, and 7 bases lay in between. Germline V gene lookup returns CDR1 SGHNT and CDR2 YENEEA. CDR3 size: 12 residues. The CDR3 DNA reads TGTGCCAGCACCCGGTGGAACACTGAAGCTTTCTTT. Translating it yields CASTRWNTEAFF.

The chain combines TRBV5-1 with TRBJ2-5; a weak D match, TRBD1 (5 bases). This CDR3 spans 15 amino acids. V gave up 1 base and J gave up 2 bases, with 12 bases separating them. The V gene's germline CDR1 is SGHRS and CDR2 YFSETQ. The CDR3 loop is CASSLFRDGQETQYF. In nucleotides, the CDR3 is TGCGCCAGCAGCTTGTTCAGGGATGGGCAAGAGACCCAGTACTTC.

The J gene is TRBJ2-7, the V gene TRBV4-2; unclear D gene. V lost 0 bases, J lost 0 bases, and 6 bases lay in between. Germline CDR1 is LGHNA and CDR2 is YNFKEQ. CDR3 length: 14 amino acids. The CDR3 DNA reads TGTGCCAGCAGCCAAGAACTTGGCTCCTACGAGCAGTACTTC. This codes for CASSQELGSYEQYF.

There are a few counts of this clone. The chain is built from TRBV6-5 and TRBJ1-5; 7 bases are a match to TRBD1. CDR1 MNHEY and CDR2 SVGAGI come from the germline V gene. J was trimmed by 2 bases and V by 7 bases; bases with no gene match: 8. The CDR3 contains 15 residues. CDR3 amino acids: CASTLDRAGNQPQHF. In DNA form, the CDR3 reads TGTGCCAGCACCTTAGACAGGGCGGGCAATCAGCCCCAGCATTTT.

The chain has TRBV28 and TRBJ2-3; TRBD2 aligns across 11 bases. V lost 4 bases, J lost 0 bases, and 6 bases stayed unmatched. The CDR3 has 17 residues. CDR1 and CDR2 from the germline V gene are MDHEN and SYDVKM. The DNA for the CDR3 is TGTGCCAGCAGTTCCTGGGGACTAGCGGATAGCACAGATACGCAGTATTTT. This translates into CASSSWGLADSTDTQYF.

This clone was picked up one time. V is TRBV4-1 and J is TRBJ1-4; D may be TRBD1 (5 bases). The CDR3 is made up of 14 amino acids. The V end was cut by 1 base, the J end by 5 bases, with 8 bases between. Germline CDR1 is MGHRA and CDR2 is YSYEKL. CDR3 protein: CASSQVGGNEKLFF. CDR3 nucleotides: TGCGCCAGCAGCCAAGTGGGGGGGAATGAAAAACTGTTTTTT.

The gene calls are TRBV5-1 and TRBJ1-1; D is undetermined. CDR1 and CDR2 (germline): SGHRS, YFSETQ. This CDR3 is built from 13 residues. V was shortened by 1 base and J by 2 bases, with 6 bases between the two germline ends. The CDR3 nucleotides read TGCGCCAGCAGCTTGCAGGATAACACTGAAGCTTTCTTT. Its translation is CASSLQDNTEAFF.

A single count supports this clone. The chain carries TRBV6-2 or TRBV6-3 and TRBJ1-1; 7 nucleotides match TRBD1. The CDR3 extends over 14 amino acids. Germline V gene lookup returns CDR1 MNHEY and CDR2 SVGEGT. Trimming at V came to 6 bases and at J to 4 bases, leaving 8 bases not matched to a gene. DNA for the CDR3: TGTGCCAGCAGACCTTACAGGGGAGGCACTGAAGCTTTCTTT. This gives the protein CASRPYRGGTEAFF.

The gene calls are TRBV11-1 and TRBJ2-2; D is unresolved. CDR3 length equals 15 residues. Per the germline V gene, CDR1 is SGHAT and CDR2 is FQDESV (reference sequence). Trimming removed 7 bases from V and 2 bases from J, with 14 bases in between. CDR3 sequence (DNA): TGTGCCAGCACCCTTTCCGACTTTAACACCGGGGAGCTGTTTTTT. Translation gives CASTLSDFNTGELFF. The full variable domain, completed using reference TRBV11-1 and TRBJ2-2, is EAEVAQSPRYKITEKSQAVAFWCDPISGHATLYWYRQILGQGPELLVQFQDESVVDDSQLPKDRFSAERLKGVDSTLKIQPAELGDSAMYLCASTLSDFNTGELFFGEGSRLTVL.

The V call is TRBV28, the J call TRBJ1-5, with 7 bases aligning to TRBD1. This CDR3 is built from 14 residues. V shed 4 bases and J 5 bases; nucleotides not matched to a gene: 5. The V gene's germline CDR1 is MDHEN and CDR2 SYDVKM. The CDR3 here is CASSSGQGDQPQHF. The CDR3 DNA follows: TGTGCCAGCAGTTCAGGGCAGGGGGATCAGCCCCAGCATTTT. Looking up the rest from reference TRBV28 and TRBJ1-5 gives the full variable domain: DVKVTQSSRYLVKRTGEKVFLECVQDMDHENMFWYRQDPGLGLRLIYFSYDVKMKEKGDIPEGYSVSREKKERFSLILESASTNQTSMYLCASSSGQGDQPQHFGDGTRLSIL.

Worth noting for this clone: Additional DNA sequences in this sample encode the identical CDR3. The DNA of the CDR3 is TGTGCCAGCTCACCACCGACGGGCTATGGCTACACCTTC. This codes for CASSPPTGYGYTF. The rearrangement links TRBV18 to TRBJ1-2; D is unresolved. The germline V gene encodes CDR1 KGHSH and CDR2 LQKENI. The CDR3 is 13 residues long. Deletions cut 0 bases from V and 4 bases from J, with 6 bases between. Full variable domain (rest looked up from reference TRBV18 and TRBJ1-2): NAGVMQNPRHLVRRRGQEARLRCSPMKGHSHVYWYRQLPEEGLKFMVYLQKENIIDESGMPKERFSAEFPKEGPSILRIQQVVRGDSAAYFCASSPPTGYGYTFGSGTRLTVV.

This chain's CDR3 is CASSPRVDSLYYGYTF. CDR3 nucleotides: TGTGCCAGCAGCCCGAGGGTGGACAGTTTATACTATGGCTACACCTTC. The chain has TRBV7-2 and TRBJ1-2; D might be TRBD1 (6 bases). Germline V lookup: CDR1 SGHTA, CDR2 FQGNSA. The CDR3 totals 16 residues. V lost 5 bases, J lost 3 bases, and 19 bases lay in between.